These 11 T cell receptor delta chains originate from one sample sequenced in a study of γδ T cells in repeated Plasmodium falciparum infection. Bulk repertoires came from Vgamma9/Vdelta2+ or Vdelta2-negative gammadelta T cells flow-sorted from PBMC. TCRdb re-called the multiplex PCR reads with CATT. Here the sample spans more than 70,000 delta-chain clones, 0.75% to 1% being singletons. Sequencing input: gamma-delta T cells from blood. The receptors stem from a pool of human donors (malaria-infected and uninfected, not separated).

As regards this clone: This DNA's translation and the protein TCRdb lists, from a much larger clone, do not match at residue 9, likely due to a read error; the protein shown is translated from the DNA. This rearrangement joins TRDV1 to TRDJ1; 9 nucleotides agree with TRDD3. The J gene is not listed in TCRdb, so it was assigned here from a DNA match to germline. This CDR3 region has 22 residues. Trimming cost V 0 bases and J 0 bases; bases outside gene matches: 20. Germline CDR1 reads TSWWSYY; CDR2 reads QGS. CDR3 sequence: CALGELDGENYWGNPHTDKLIF. For the CDR3, the DNA is TGTGCTCTTGGGGAACTAGATGGAGAGAACTACTGGGGGAATCCGCACACCGATAAACTCATCTTT.

This clone turned up a few times. TCRdb attributes to this sequence the protein of a much larger clone, which differs from the DNA translation at residue 4; a read error is likely, and the protein displayed is translated from the DNA. The chain employs TRDV2 and TRDJ1, with 10 bases lining up with TRDD3. CDR1 is GEAIGNYY, CDR2 EKD, per germline. This CDR3 contains 19 residues. The J segment lost 2 bases and the V segment lost 5 bases, leaving 19 bases of the junction unmatched. The DNA of the CDR3 is TGTGCCTGTGTCACGATGAGAGTCTGGGGGATAGGAACGACCGATAAACTCATCTTT. Its protein product is CACVTMRVWGIGTTDKLIF.

This clone was picked up many times. V and J are TRDV1 and TRDJ1; 8 bases map to TRDD2. The CDR3 covers 22 residues. CDR1 is TSWWSYY, CDR2 QGS, per germline. The ends lost 6 bases at V and 0 bases at J; junction bases unmatched: 27. The CDR3 region has the DNA TGTGCTCTTGGTGTGCAGGGCCTTCCTAAGGCTAGGCGCATTTTGTACACCGATAAACTCATCTTT. Residues: CALGVQGLPKARRILYTDKLIF.

The sample holds a few counts of this clone. The likely explanation is a read error, given a far larger clone one base away. The sample carries other DNA sequences with the same CDR3. The V and J genes are TRDV1 and TRDJ1; TRDD3 matches 8 bases. Per germline, CDR1 TSWWSYY and CDR2 QGS. This CDR3 spans 19 amino acids. The CDR3 loop reads CALGELAWALGDPRDKLIF. CDR3 nucleotide sequence: TGTGCTCTTGGGGAACTCGCCTGGGCTCTGGGGGACCCTCGGGATAAACTCATCTTC.

This clone was picked up a small number of times. A far more abundant clone sits one base away, making this likely a read error. Other DNA sequences of this sample code for an identical CDR3. The chain recombines TRDV1 with TRDJ1; D is perhaps TRDD2 (5 bases). TCRdb offers no J gene call, so here the DNA was matched to germline to obtain one. Germline assignment: CDR1 TSWWSYY and CDR2 QGS. This CDR3 is 16 amino acids long. V dropped 9 bases and J dropped 0 bases, with 20 bases sitting between them. As DNA, the CDR3 is TGTGCTCTCGGAGAGCCTTTTCCTCCTTACACCGATAAACTCATCTTT. Protein: CALGEPFPPYTDKLIF.

In regard to this clone: TCRdb's protein for this DNA is that of a much larger clone and differs from the translation at residue 16, likely a read error; the protein shown is the DNA translation. J is TRDJ1 and V is TRDV2; 11 positions match TRDD3. The J gene was missing in TCRdb and was found by matching the end of the DNA to germline. The CDR3 totals 21 residues. CDR1 GEAIGNYY and CDR2 EKD come from the germline V gene. The J segment lost 3 bases and the V segment lost 4 bases, leaving 24 bases of the junction unmatched. Here the CDR3 DNA reads TGTGCCTGTGATTCCAAAACCAGTACGAGGCTGGGGGATACCTACGCCGATAAACTCATCTTT. Its translation is CACDSKTSTRLGDTYADKLIF.

Comment on this clone: The mismatch at residue 6 between this DNA's translation and the TCRdb protein of a much larger clone likely reflects a read error; the protein shown is translated from the DNA. This rearrangement joins TRDV2 to TRDJ1; TRDD3 matches at 8 bases. Germline assignment: CDR1 GEAIGNYY and CDR2 EKD. The V gene end was trimmed by 0 bases and the J gene end by 0 bases; junction bases not matched to a gene: 8. The length of the CDR3 is 17 residues. CDR3 region: CACDTFSGIRNTDKLIF. The CDR3 DNA follows: TGTGCCTGTGACACCTTCTCCGGGATACGAAACACCGATAAACTCATCTTT.

In its sample, this clone was seen many times. The protein TCRdb gives is from a much larger clone and does not agree with this DNA's translation at residue 16, likely a read error; the protein shown here comes from the DNA. The V gene call reads TRDV2; no J gene was called; TRDD3 reflects the table's D call only, with no check against the DNA. CDR1 GEAIGNYY and CDR2 EKD come from the germline V gene. This CDR3 spans 17 amino acids. Here the CDR3 reads CACDTALNGSHTDKLTF. CDR3 DNA sequence: TGTGCCTGTGACACCGCCCTGAACGGGTCCCACACCGATAAACTCACCTTT.

The table lists this clone with many counts. V usage is TRDV1 and J usage is TRDJ1; 11 bases map to TRDD3. This CDR3 comprises 20 residues. V dropped 3 bases and J dropped 0; count of bases not matched to a gene: 15. In germline, CDR1 is TSWWSYY, CDR2 QGS. As DNA, the CDR3 is TGTGCTCTTGGGGACCTATCGAATTGGGGGATACGCTTGTACACCGATAAACTCATCTTT. Amino acids: CALGDLSNWGIRLYTDKLIF.

In this sample, this clone turned up many times. This likely came from a read error, as a far larger clone is one base away. The same CDR3 arises from other DNA sequences in this sample as well. This chain uses TRDV3 with TRDJ1; 9 bases map to TRDD3. From germline, CDR1 is TVYSNPD and CDR2 GDNSRS (reference sequence). CDR3 length: 18 amino acids. In DNA form, the CDR3 reads TGTGCCTTGTGGCCTTCACGCAGGGGATACGCATTTACCGATAAGCTCATCTTT. Protein: CALWPSRRGYAFTDKLIF. Looking up the rest from reference TRDV3 and TRDJ1 gives the full variable domain: CDKVTQSSPDQTVASGSEVVLLCTYDTVYSNPDLFWYRIRPDYSFQFVFYGDNSRSEGADFTQGRFSVKHILTQKAFHLVISPVRTEDSATYYCALWPSRRGYAFTDKLIFGKGTRVTVEP.

This clone was counted at least ten times. The protein TCRdb lists belongs to a much larger clone and differs from this DNA's translation at residue 5, which points to a read error; the protein shown is made from the DNA. The J gene is TRDJ1, the V gene TRDV2; TRDD3 might be the D (5 bases). Since TCRdb gives no J gene, matching the DNA to germline was used here to assign it. The CDR3 has 17 residues. Germline V gene sequence: CDR1 GEAIGNYY, CDR2 EKD. Trimming shortened V by 3 bases and J by 0 bases, and 19 bases separated the two germline ends. The CDR3 DNA reads as TGTGCCTGTGACGCCGTCGGGGGTCCCCTCTACACCGATAAACTCATCTTT. It codes for CACDAVGGPLYTDKLIF.